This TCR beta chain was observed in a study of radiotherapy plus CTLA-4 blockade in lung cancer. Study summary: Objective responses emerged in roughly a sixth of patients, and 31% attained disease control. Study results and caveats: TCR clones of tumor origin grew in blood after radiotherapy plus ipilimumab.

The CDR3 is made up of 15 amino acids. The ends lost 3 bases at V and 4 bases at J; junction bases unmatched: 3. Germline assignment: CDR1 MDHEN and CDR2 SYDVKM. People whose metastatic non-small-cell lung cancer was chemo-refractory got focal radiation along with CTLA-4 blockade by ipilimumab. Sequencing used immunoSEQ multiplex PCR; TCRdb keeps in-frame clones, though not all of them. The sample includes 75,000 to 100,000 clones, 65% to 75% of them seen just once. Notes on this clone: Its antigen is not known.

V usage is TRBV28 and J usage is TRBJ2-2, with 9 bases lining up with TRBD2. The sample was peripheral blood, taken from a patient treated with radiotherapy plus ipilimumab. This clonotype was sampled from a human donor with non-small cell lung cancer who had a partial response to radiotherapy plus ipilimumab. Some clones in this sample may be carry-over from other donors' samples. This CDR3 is CASSFSGSGTGELFF. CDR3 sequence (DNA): TGTGCCAGCAGTTTTAGCGGGAGTGGCACCGGGGAGCTGTTTTTT.